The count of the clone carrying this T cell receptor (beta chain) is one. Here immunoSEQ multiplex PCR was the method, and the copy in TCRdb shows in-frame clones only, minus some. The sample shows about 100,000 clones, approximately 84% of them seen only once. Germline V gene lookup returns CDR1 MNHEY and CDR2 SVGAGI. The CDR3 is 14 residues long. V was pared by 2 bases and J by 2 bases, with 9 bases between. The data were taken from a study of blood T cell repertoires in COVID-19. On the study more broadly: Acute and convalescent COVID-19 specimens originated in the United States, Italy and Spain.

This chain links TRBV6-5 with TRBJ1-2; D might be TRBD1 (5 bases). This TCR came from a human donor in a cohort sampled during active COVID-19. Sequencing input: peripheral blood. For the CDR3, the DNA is TGTGCCAGCAGTTACACGGACAAAAACTATGGCTACACCTTC. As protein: CASSYTDKNYGYTF.